A selection of T cell receptor beta chains follows, all from one sample in a study of beta chain features in type 1 diabetes. Sequencing used immunoSEQ multiplex PCR; TCRdb keeps in-frame clones, though not all of them. The table includes approximately 140,000 clones, roughly 48% detected once. Sequenced: Tregs from blood. These TCRs come from a man between 18 and 29 years old in good health. CDR3s include the opening cysteine and the closing phenylalanine or tryptophan. D genes are given only for firm matches. Clone size, where shown, is once, few, many, or a class for clones that have expanded.

J,size,D,V,CDR3,DNA
TRBJ1-5,NA,NA,TRBV25-1,CASSGQNQPQHF,TGTGCCAGCAGTGGTCAAAATCAGCCCCAGCATTTT
TRBJ2-3,NA,NA,TRBV9,CASSVRQVTDTQYF,TGTGCCAGCAGCGTTAGGCAGGTCACGGATACGCAGTATTTT
TRBJ2-5,NA,NA,TRBV7-2,CASSSTPDRPETQYF,TGTGCCAGCAGCTCGACTCCTGACAGACCTGAGACCCAGTACTTC
TRBJ2-7,once,TRBD1,TRBV9,CASSPRTGPSEQYF,TGTGCCAGCAGCCCCCGGACAGGCCCCAGCGAGCAGTACTTC
TRBJ2-2,few,NA,TRBV10-3,CAIHGRAEENTGELFF,TGTGCCATCCACGGTCGAGCGGAGGAGAACACCGGGGAGCTGTTTTTT
TRBJ2-1,NA,NA,TRBV7-2,CASSLVGGDRLVREFF,TGTGCCAGCAGCTTAGTAGGGGGGGACAGGTTAGTACGGGAGTTCTTC
TRBJ1-1,NA,NA,TRBV30,CAWGGGYTEAFF,TGTGCCTGGGGCGGAGGATACACTGAAGCTTTCTTT
TRBJ2-7,NA,TRBD1,TRBV6-5,CASSYQDRAPYEQYF,TGTGCCAGCAGTTACCAGGACAGGGCCCCCTACGAGCAGTACTTC
TRBJ1-2,NA,NA,TRBV28,CASSPTRGRYTF,TGTGCCAGCAGTCCCACGCGGGGTCGTTACACCTTC
TRBJ1-2,NA,NA,TRBV7-9,CASSLRGDNYGYTF,TGTGCCAGCAGCCTACGGGGAGATAACTATGGCTACACCTTC
TRBJ2-5,NA,NA,TRBV4-3,CASSQDRVSETQYF,TGCGCCAGCAGCCAAGACAGGGTCAGCGAGACCCAGTACTTC
TRBJ2-7,few,TRBD2,TRBV5-1,CASRRSGGEQYF,TGCGCCAGCAGAAGGTCGGGGGGCGAGCAGTACTTC
TRBJ1-2,few,NA,TRBV15,CATSFRNYGYTF,TGTGCCACCAGCTTCCGTAACTATGGCTACACCTTC
TRBJ2-1,NA,TRBD2,TRBV7-3,CASSPTGGLNYNEQFF,TGTGCCAGCAGCCCAACGGGGGGACTGAACTACAATGAGCAGTTCTTC
TRBJ2-7,NA,TRBD2,TRBV13,CASSLRGGRVGEQYF,TGTGCCAGCAGCTTACGGGGGGGGCGTGTCGGCGAGCAGTACTTC
TRBJ2-7,few,TRBD1,TRBV18,CASSLQGPGTGAYEQYF,TGTGCCAGCTCACTCCAGGGTCCGGGGACAGGGGCGTACGAGCAGTACTTC
TRBJ2-7,NA,NA,TRBV7-2,CASSLNQPGEQYF,TGTGCCAGCAGCCTTAACCAGCCAGGGGAGCAGTACTTC
TRBJ2-7,NA,TRBD1,TRBV7-7,CAGSPGQGPYEQYF,TGTGCCGGCAGCCCGGGACAGGGTCCCTACGAGCAGTACTTC
TRBJ2-1,NA,NA,TRBV7-2,CASSQGLGHPMANEQFF,TGTGCCAGCAGCCAGGGGCTCGGACATCCTATGGCCAATGAGCAGTTCTTC
TRBJ2-2,NA,TRBD1,TRBV18,CASSLQGAVTGELFF,TGTGCCAGCTCGCTCCAGGGGGCGGTGACCGGGGAGCTGTTTTTT
TRBJ2-5,few,TRBD2,TRBV4-1,CASLGGGTSKAEETQYF,TGCGCCAGCCTCGGGGGGGGGACCTCCAAGGCCGAAGAGACCCAGTACTTC
TRBJ2-7,NA,TRBD2,TRBV6-5,CASRQPGLTYEQYF,TGTGCCAGCAGACAACCGGGACTAACCTACGAGCAGTACTTC